Listed here are 14 T cell receptor beta chains from one sample, sequenced in a study of cytomegalovirus exposure and HLA in healthy donors. Primers included in the PCR were 60 Vbeta and 13 Jbeta primers. TCRdb keeps only in-frame clones here, not all; method: immunoSEQ multiplex PCR. This sample has under 200,000 clones; 80% occur once, and the top ten carry 4.5% to 6%. Sequencing input: PBMCs. The receptors originated from a man aged 35 to 55 in good health and CMV-seronegative.

This clone is a singleton in its sample. The rearrangement uses TRBV5-1 and TRBJ1-2; 7 bases are shared with TRBD1. Germline V CDR1 and CDR2: SGHRS, YFSETQ. The CDR3 is made up of 15 amino acids. The J segment lost 6 bases and the V segment lost 0 bases, leaving 8 bases of the junction unmatched. CDR3 in DNA: TGCGCCAGCAGCTTGGTAGGCCAGGGGGTGGATGGCTACACCTTC. Its protein is CASSLVGQGVDGYTF.

This clone turned up a few times. The V and J genes are TRBV7-8 and TRBJ2-7; tentatively, D is TRBD2 (6 bases). CDR1 SGHVS and CDR2 FQNEAQ come from the germline V gene. The CDR3 loop spans 14 amino acids. Trimming took off 1 base at V and 7 bases at J, with 14 bases between the two ends. CDR3 DNA: TGTGCCAGCAGCTTAGGATTGCGGGAAGGTGAGCAGTACTTC. It specifies CASSLGLREGEQYF. The full variable domain, rest sourced from reference TRBV7-8 and TRBJ2-7, is GAGVSQSPRYKVAKRGQDVALRCDPISGHVSLFWYQQALGQGPEFLTYFQNEAQLDKSGLPSDRFFAERPEGSVSTLKIQRTQQEDSAVYLCASSLGLREGEQYFGPGTRLTVT.

The chain joins TRBV6-5 to TRBJ1-2; TRBD1 aligns across 7 bases. Trimming removed 4 bases from V and 3 bases from J; junction bases left unmatched: 5. This CDR3 contains 14 residues. Germline V gene sequence: CDR1 MNHEY, CDR2 SVGAGI. CDR3 sequence (DNA): TGTGCCAGCAGTTCATCCGGGACAGACTATGGCTACACCTTC. Translation: CASSSSGTDYGYTF.

With regard to this clone: The same CDR3 arises from other DNA sequences in this sample as well. V usage is TRBV6-1 and J usage is TRBJ2-3; D may be TRBD2 (6 bases). Germline V lookup: CDR1 MNHNS, CDR2 SASEGT. V was cut by 0 bases and J by 4 bases, with 17 bases left in between. This CDR3 has 17 residues. CDR3 nucleotides: TGTGCCAGCAGTGAAGCCATCCTGGGGACGGGGGCAGATACGCAGTATTTT. Its translation: CASSEAILGTGADTQYF.

This clone was counted between two and nine times. V gene TRBV2 combines with J gene TRBJ2-5; 8 positions match TRBD1. Looked up from germline, CDR1 is SNHLY and CDR2 is FYNNEI. J lost 5 bases, V lost 11 bases, and 10 bases had no gene match. This CDR3 spans 13 amino acids. CDR3 sequence reads: CACKQGEFETQYF. CDR3 bases: TGTGCCTGCAAACAGGGGGAATTTGAGACCCAGTACTTC.

DNA for the CDR3: TGTGCCAGCAGCCCCGCGGGCGGGCAGGCCACCCGGGAGACCCAGTACTTC. It yields the protein CASSPAGGQATRETQYF. This chain links TRBV7-7 with TRBJ2-5; D is possibly TRBD2 (5 bases). V shed 5 bases and J shed 5 bases, with 24 bases lying between them. This CDR3 has 17 amino acids. Germline V gives CDR1 SSHAT, CDR2 FNYEAQ (reference sequence). Looking up the rest from reference TRBV7-7 and TRBJ2-5 gives the full variable domain: GAGVSQSPRYKVTKRGQDVTLRCDPISSHATLYWYQQALGQGPEFLTYFNYEAQPDKSGLPSDRFSAERPEGSISTLTIQRTEQRDSAMYRCASSPAGGQATRETQYFGPGTRLLVL.

The V call is TRBV9, the J call TRBJ2-1; TRBD2 might be the D (7 bases). With 0 bases removed from V and 4 bases from J, the gap between germline ends came to 11 bases. The germline CDR1 and CDR2 sequences are SGDLS and YYNGEE. The CDR3 contains 15 residues. CDR3 sequence: CASSVVGGQYNEQFF. CDR3 sequence (DNA): TGTGCCAGCAGCGTAGTCGGGGGGCAGTACAATGAGCAGTTCTTC. The full variable domain, in which reference TRBV9 and TRBJ2-1 provide the parts outside the CDR3, is DSGVTQTPKHLITATGQRVTLRCSPRSGDLSVYWYQQSLDQGLQFLIQYYNGEERAKGNILERFSAQQFPDLHSELNLSSLELGDSALYFCASSVVGGQYNEQFFGPGTRLTVL.

The gene calls are TRBV4-3 and TRBJ2-7, with D perhaps matching TRBD1 (5 bases). V was pared by 0 bases and J by 6 bases, with 18 bases between. CDR1 and CDR2 (germline): LGHNA, YSLEER. This CDR3 is 16 amino acids long. CDR3 nucleotide sequence: TGCGCCAGCAGCCAAGATCGGCTACCACTGGGGCGCGAGCAGTACTTC. Protein sequence: CASSQDRLPLGREQYF.

This clone was picked up a small number of times. The chain joins TRBV25-1 to TRBJ2-1; 14 bases map to TRBD2. This CDR3 region has 18 residues. Trimming removed 3 bases from V and 3 bases from J; junction bases left unmatched: 7. Germline CDR1 reads MGHDK; CDR2 reads SYGVNS. The CDR3 loop reads CASSDPTGTSGSYNEQFF. CDR3 nucleotide sequence: TGTGCCAGCAGTGACCCCACCGGGACTAGCGGGAGCTACAATGAGCAGTTCTTC.

This clone has just a few counts. The rearrangement joins TRBV6-6 to TRBJ1-1, with D possibly TRBD1 on 6 matching bases. Germline V gene lookup returns CDR1 MNHNY and CDR2 SVGAGI (reference sequence). V lost 6 bases and J 2 bases, leaving 19 bases between the germline ends. The CDR3 runs 16 residues. CDR3 amino acids: CASSPVQTGENTEAFF. In DNA form, the CDR3 reads TGTGCCAGCAGCCCCGTTCAGACAGGAGAAAACACTGAAGCTTTCTTT.

CDR3 coding DNA: TGTGCCAGCAGCGTACAGGGGCGGGGGAACACTGAAGCTTTCTTT. Its translation is CASSVQGRGNTEAFF. The rearrangement links TRBV7-9 to TRBJ1-1, with 7 bases matching TRBD1. V dropped 5 bases and J dropped 1; count of bases not matched to a gene: 7. CDR3 length: 15 amino acids. Germline CDR1 reads SEHNR; CDR2 reads FQNEAQ (reference sequence).

The CDR3 DNA reads as TGCGCCAGCAGTTTTACTAGCGGGGGGTCCCGAAGCACAGATACGCAGTATTTT. Amino acid sequence: CASSFTSGGSRSTDTQYF. The J gene is TRBJ2-3, the V gene TRBV10-2; TRBD2 agrees at 12 bases. CDR1 and CDR2 (germline): WSHSY, SAAADI. Losses at the gene ends were 5 bases for V and 0 bases for J; bases not matched to a gene: 9. CDR3 length equals 18 residues.

V usage is TRBV9 and J usage is TRBJ1-5; 7 positions agree with TRBD1. The germline V gene has CDR1 SGDLS and CDR2 YYNGEE. The CDR3 runs 15 residues. Unmatched junction bases numbered 6, after V lost 4 bases and J lost 2 bases. CDR3 coding DNA: TGTGCCAGCAGCCCCCGCGGACAGGGCAATCAGCCCCAGCATTTT. It specifies CASSPRGQGNQPQHF.

The chain is built from TRBV4-3 and TRBJ1-2; no reliable D call. CDR1 and CDR2 from the germline V gene are LGHNA and YSLEER. This CDR3 region has 14 residues. Deletions cut 3 bases from V and 3 bases from J, with 11 bases between. CDR3 coding DNA: TGCGCCAGCAGCCAGTTACACCTTGACTATGGCTACACCTTC. Translating it yields CASSQLHLDYGYTF.